Here is one T cell receptor beta chain with its context. Taking its sample share into account, this clonotype is medium-sized (0.01 to 0.1%). The antigen it recognizes is unknown. No clone much larger than this one lies a single base away; base qualities are absent. The data belong to a study of spatial heterogeneity in lung cancer (dated by TCRdb to between 2018 and 2020). Describing the broader study: Samples were obtained from about 75 patients with early-stage, untreated non-small cell lung cancer from the lung TRACERx cohort. Follow-up PBMC samples were sequenced whenever available, with the median time to follow-up being approximately two years after resection. More beta-chain than alpha-chain transcripts were consistently detected, likely reflecting higher beta-chain transcript abundance. In the raw uncorrected reads, each unique combination of TCR and UMI appeared more than ten times on average. In non-small cell lung cancer, the study made a quantitative comparison of TCR alpha and beta repertoires among multiple tumor regions, matched nontumor lung and blood. The study linked features of the TCR repertoire to counts of nonsynonymous mutations, which were determined by whole-exome sequencing of tumor tissue. At surgery, both alpha and beta chains were TCR-sequenced in under 250 tumor regions, fewer than 65 matched nontumor lung samples and some 60 PBMC samples. Paper-wide results and their limitations: Only roughly 15 patients were included in comparisons of baseline and follow-up blood repertoires. Additional single-cell paired TCR alpha and beta sequencing was considered necessary to confirm, at a functional level, the hypothesis that regional TCRs recognize regional mutations. Ubiquitous expanded tumor TCRs were detected in blood more often at tumor resection than at routine follow-up.

Looking up the germline V gene yields CDR1 SGHVS and CDR2 FQNEAQ. The CDR3 covers 13 residues, taking in both the cysteine and the phenylalanine. This entry keeps only the CDR3 DNA: 39 bases, framed from base 1. V is clipped by 5 bases and J by 5 bases, and the sequence between their germline boundaries is 12 bases long. The time point tag for this specimen amounts to: blood at routine non-recurrence follow-up after resection. Without any cell sorting, TCR sequencing was performed on whole RNA extracted either from tumor and nontumor lung tissue or from cryopreserved PBMC samples. A patient was chosen for TCR sequencing only when enough RNA was available from at least two tumor regions. The library was made by 5' RACE. These reads were obtained on a NextSeq 500. The TCR library protocol attached a unique molecular identifier to each TCR cDNA molecule to allow correction of PCR and sequencing errors. For the original study's pipeline: TCR identification, UMI-based error correction and CDR3 extraction were performed with Decombinator tools. Expanded TCRs were defined as those above a frequency of 2 per 1,000, corresponding to the top 1% of the tumor frequency distribution. Renyi diversity was calculated using the R vegan package after each repertoire was subsampled 100 times to 5,000 TCRs. CDR3 similarity networks were built from amino acid triplet string-kernel similarity, connecting CDR3s with pairwise similarity above 0.82. The public reads were reprocessed in TCRdb via fastp at Q25 and MiXCR, keeping in-frame beta chains. Under each unique CDR3 protein, matching rows form one entry showing the most common genes and DNA. The V and J calls come from TCRdb's annotation, not from the publication. This sample comprises 35,000 to 45,000 distinct CDR3 sequences, under 25% of them detected only once. Less than 9% of the sample is taken by the ten largest.

This TCR came from a female donor with early-stage non-small cell lung cancer. The sample in question was PBMCs, obtained at follow-up. Here the chain combines TRBV7-8 and TRBJ2-5; no D gene is confidently identified. For the CDR3, the sequence is CASSPRLAETQYF. The DNA sequence is given as TGTGCCAGCAGCCCCCGACTGGCGGAGACCCAGTACTTC.